A single T cell receptor (beta chain) is shown here with its context. Its antigen is not identified. V was trimmed by 4 bases and J by 5 bases, leaving 23 bases between them. The CDR3 has 16 amino acids. Germline V CDR1 and CDR2: DFQATT, SNEGSKA (reference sequence). This specimen belongs to a study of response to subunit inactivated influenza vaccine. A single record per CDR3 protein comes from TCRdb applying MiXCR to the RT-PCR reads. The sample records 610,000 or so distinct CDR3 sequences, 14% being singletons. Study findings and constraints: The authors suggested that few new T cells are recruited per seasonal influenza vaccination.

The chain links TRBV20-1 to TRBJ2-5; possible D gene TRBD2, 7 bases. The source material was PBMCs from blood, sampled 12 days after vaccination. The origin of this receptor is a man in his forties or fifties who received an inactivated influenza vaccine. Here the CDR3 reads CSATLIRGAGGETQYF. Written as DNA, the CDR3 is TGCAGTGCTACCCTGATTCGGGGGGCGGGCGGTGAGACCCAGTACTTC.